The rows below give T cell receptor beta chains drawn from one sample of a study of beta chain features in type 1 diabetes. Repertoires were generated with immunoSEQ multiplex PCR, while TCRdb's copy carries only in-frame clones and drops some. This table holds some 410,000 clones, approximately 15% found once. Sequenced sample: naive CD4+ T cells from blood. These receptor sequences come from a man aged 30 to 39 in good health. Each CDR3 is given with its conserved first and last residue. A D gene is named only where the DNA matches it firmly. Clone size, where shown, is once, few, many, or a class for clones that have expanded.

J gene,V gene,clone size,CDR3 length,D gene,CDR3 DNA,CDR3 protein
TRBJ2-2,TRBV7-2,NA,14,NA,TGTGCCAGCAGCTTAGGGCTGGACACCGGGGAGCTGTTTTTT,CASSLGLDTGELFF
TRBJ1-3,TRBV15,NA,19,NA,TGTGCCACCAGCAGAGATCGATCTGGGATAAAGAACTCTGGAAACACCATATATTTT,CATSRDRSGIKNSGNTIYF
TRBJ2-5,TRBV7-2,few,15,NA,TGTGCCAGCAGCTTAGCGCTTCGCGATGCCGGGGGCCAGTACTTC,CASSLALRDAGGQYF
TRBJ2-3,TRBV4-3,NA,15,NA,TGCGCCAGCAGCCCCACTTGGCGGAGCACAGATACGCAGTATTTT,CASSPTWRSTDTQYF
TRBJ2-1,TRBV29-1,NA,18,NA,TGCAGCGTTGAAGAAAGGTCTAGCTGGTACAGCTCCTACAATGAGCAGTTCTTC,CSVEERSSWYSSYNEQFF
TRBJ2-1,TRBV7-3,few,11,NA,TGTGCCAGCAGCTTAGCGGAAGAGCAGTTCTTC,CASSLAEEQFF
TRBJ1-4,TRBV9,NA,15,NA,TGTGCCAGCACCCCTGGGGTGGGGGGGCATGAAAAACTGTTTTTT,CASTPGVGGHEKLFF
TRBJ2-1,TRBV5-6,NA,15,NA,TGTGCCAGCAGCTTGGTGACTAGCTCCTACAATGAGCAGTTCTTC,CASSLVTSSYNEQFF
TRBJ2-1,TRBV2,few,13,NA,TGTGCCAGCAGTCCGATTGTTAGCCCACGGCCGTTCTTC,CASSPIVSPRPFF
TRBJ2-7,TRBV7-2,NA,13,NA,TGTGCCAGTCGAAGGGACGGAACCTACGAGCAGTACTTC,CASRRDGTYEQYF
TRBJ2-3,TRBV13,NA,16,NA,TGTGCCAGCAGCACTAGGACACCCTTTAGCACAGATACGCAGTATTTT,CASSTRTPFSTDTQYF
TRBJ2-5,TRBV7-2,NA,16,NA,TGTGCCAGCAGCCCCCGAGAAGAGGCGTGGCAAGAGACCCAGTACTTC,CASSPREEAWQETQYF
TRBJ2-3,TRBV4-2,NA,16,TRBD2,TGTGCCAGCAGCCAAGAACGGGCGGGAGGGCCAGATACGCAGTATTTT,CASSQERAGGPDTQYF
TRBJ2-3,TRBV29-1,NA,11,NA,TGCAGCGTGTCTATGGGGGATACGCAGTATTTT,CSVSMGDTQYF
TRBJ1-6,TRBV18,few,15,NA,TGTGCCAGCTCTACCAACGACTTAAAAGACTCACCCCTCCACTTT,CASSTNDLKDSPLHF
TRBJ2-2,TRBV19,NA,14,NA,TGTGCCAGTAGTGGGCAGGCGAACACCGGGGAGCTGTTTTTT,CASSGQANTGELFF
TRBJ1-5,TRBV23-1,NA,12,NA,TGCGCCAGCAGTCAATCAAGCCAGCCCCAGCATTTT,CASSQSSQPQHF
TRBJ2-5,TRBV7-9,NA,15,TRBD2,TGTGCCAGCAGCGGGACTAGCGGGGGGGCGGAGACCCAGTACTTC,CASSGTSGGAETQYF
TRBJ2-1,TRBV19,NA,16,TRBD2,TGTGCCAGTAGTATGAGGCTAGCGGTAGAATACAATGAGCAGTTCTTC,CASSMRLAVEYNEQFF
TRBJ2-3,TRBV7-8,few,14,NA,TGTGCCAGCAGCACCGTCGGGGGACCAGATACGCAGTATTTT,CASSTVGGPDTQYF
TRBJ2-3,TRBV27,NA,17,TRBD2,TGTGCCAGCAGTTCTTACCAACTAGCGGGACTCACAGATACGCAGTATTTT,CASSSYQLAGLTDTQYF
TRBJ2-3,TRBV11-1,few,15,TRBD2,TGTGCCAGCAGCTTTCCGGCGGGAGCGGCAGATACGCAGTATTTT,CASSFPAGAADTQYF
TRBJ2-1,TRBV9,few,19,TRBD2,TGTGCCAGCAGCGGTGCTAGCGGGAGCCGCACATCTAGGAACAATGAGCAGTTCTTC,CASSGASGSRTSRNNEQFF
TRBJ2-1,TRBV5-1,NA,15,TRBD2,TGCGCCAGCAGCTTACCGGGACTAGGAAACAATGAGCAGTTCTTC,CASSLPGLGNNEQFF
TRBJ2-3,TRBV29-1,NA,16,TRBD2,TGCAGCGTGGTGGGTCGGTATAGCGGGGGGACAGATACGCAGTATTTT,CSVVGRYSGGTDTQYF
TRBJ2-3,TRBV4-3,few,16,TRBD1,TGCGCCAGCAGCCTTGGGACAGGGGATATTGGAGATACGCAGTATTTT,CASSLGTGDIGDTQYF
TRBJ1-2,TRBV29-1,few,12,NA,TGCAGCGTTACGGGGAGGGACTATGGCTACACCTTC,CSVTGRDYGYTF
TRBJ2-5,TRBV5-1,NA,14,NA,TGCGCCAGCAGCTTGGCCTGGCGTGAAGAGACCCAGTACTTC,CASSLAWREETQYF
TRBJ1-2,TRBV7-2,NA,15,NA,TGTGCCAGCATCCCGATGGTGGGAGTGAATTATGGCTACACCTTC,CASIPMVGVNYGYTF
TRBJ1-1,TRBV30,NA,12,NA,TGTGCCTGGAGTAGGGTGAACACTGAAGCTTTCTTT,CAWSRVNTEAFF
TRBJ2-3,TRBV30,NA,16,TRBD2,TGTGCCTGGAGTTCGACGACTAGCGGGTACACAGATACGCAGTATTTT,CAWSSTTSGYTDTQYF
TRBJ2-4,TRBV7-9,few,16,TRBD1,TGTGCCAGCAGCCCCTACAGGGGTACAACCAAAAACATTCAGTACTTC,CASSPYRGTTKNIQYF
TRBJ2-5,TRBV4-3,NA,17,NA,TGCGCCAGCAGTGGAGGTTTACGTCTAGCCGACCGGGAGACCCAGTACTTC,CASSGGLRLADRETQYF
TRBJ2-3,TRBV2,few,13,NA,TGTGCCAGCAGTGAAGATACCACAGATACGCAGTATTTT,CASSEDTTDTQYF
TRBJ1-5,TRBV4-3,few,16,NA,TGCGCCAGCAGCCAAGGGGGTCGTGGGAGCAATCAGCCCCAGCATTTT,CASSQGGRGSNQPQHF
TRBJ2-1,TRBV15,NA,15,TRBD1,TGTGCCACCAGCACGCCGGGACAGGGGGCCAATGAGCAGTTCTTC,CATSTPGQGANEQFF
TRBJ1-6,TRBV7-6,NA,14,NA,TGTGCCAGCAGCTCTACAGAGTATAATTCACCCCTCCACTTT,CASSSTEYNSPLHF
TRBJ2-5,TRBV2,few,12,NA,TGTGCCAGCAGTGAACAGGGAGAGACCCAGTACTTC,CASSEQGETQYF
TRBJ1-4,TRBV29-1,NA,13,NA,TGCAGCGCGTGGGTAGGGGGTGTTGAAAAACTGTTTTTT,CSAWVGGVEKLFF
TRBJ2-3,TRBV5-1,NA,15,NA,TGCGCCAGCAGCTTGTGGCAGTCTAGCACAGATACGCAGTATTTT,CASSLWQSSTDTQYF
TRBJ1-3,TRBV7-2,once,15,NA,TGTGCCAGCAGCTTAGTACAGGGCTGGAGGAACACCATATATTTT,CASSLVQGWRNTIYF
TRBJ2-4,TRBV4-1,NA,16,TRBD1,TGCGCCAGCAGCCCGGGGCAGGGGGCAGCCAAAAACATTCAGTACTTC,CASSPGQGAAKNIQYF
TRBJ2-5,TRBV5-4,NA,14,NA,TGTGCCAGCAGCCAGGACCCTACACAAGAGACCCAGTACTTC,CASSQDPTQETQYF
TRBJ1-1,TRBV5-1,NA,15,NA,TGCGCCAGCAGCTTGAATGTGGGGGCGCGGACTGAAGCTTTCTTT,CASSLNVGARTEAFF
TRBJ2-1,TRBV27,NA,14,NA,TGTGCCAGCAGTTTATCCTCCGGAGATAATGAGCAGTTCTTC,CASSLSSGDNEQFF
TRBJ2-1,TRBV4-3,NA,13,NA,TGCGCCAGCAGCCAAGTAAGGGTCGGGGAGCAGTTCTTC,CASSQVRVGEQFF
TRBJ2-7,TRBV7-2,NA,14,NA,TGTGCCAGCAGCTCCGGGAATCTGGCTGGCGAGCAGTACTTC,CASSSGNLAGEQYF
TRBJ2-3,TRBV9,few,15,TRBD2,TGTGCCAGCAACACCGGGACTAGGTTATCAGATACGCAGTATTTT,CASNTGTRLSDTQYF
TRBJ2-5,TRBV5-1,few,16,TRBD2,TGCGCCAGCAGCCCCCTCTTAGCGGGGGGCGAAGAGACCCAGTACTTC,CASSPLLAGGEETQYF
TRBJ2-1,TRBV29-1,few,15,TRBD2,TGCAGCGTTGCACCCGGACTAGCGGGGTACAATGAGCAGTTCTTC,CSVAPGLAGYNEQFF
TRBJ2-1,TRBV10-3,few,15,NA,TGTGCCATCAGTGTTTCGATCGAGGCCTACAATGAGCAGTTCTTC,CAISVSIEAYNEQFF
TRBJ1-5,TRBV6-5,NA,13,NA,TGTGCCAGCAGTTACGTGATAAATCAGCCCCAGCATTTT,CASSYVINQPQHF
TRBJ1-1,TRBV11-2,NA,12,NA,TGTGCCAGCAGCTTAGCCACTGTGCAAGCTTTCTTT,CASSLATVQAFF
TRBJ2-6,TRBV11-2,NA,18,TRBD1,TGTGCCAGCAGCTTTCCGACAGGGATAATCTCTGGGGCCAACGTCCTGACTTTC,CASSFPTGIISGANVLTF
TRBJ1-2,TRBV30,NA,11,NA,TGTGCCTGGAGTGTTGGTGGAGGCTACACCTTC,CAWSVGGGYTF
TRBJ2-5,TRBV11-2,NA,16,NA,TGTGCCAGCAGCGCCCGGGCTAGCAGTCACCAAGAGACCCAGTACTTC,CASSARASSHQETQYF
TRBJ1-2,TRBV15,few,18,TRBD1,TGTGCCACCAGCAGAGCCGGGACAGGGGCCATAGCTAACTATGGCTACACCTTC,CATSRAGTGAIANYGYTF
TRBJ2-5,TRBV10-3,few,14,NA,TGTGCCATCGGGAGGACCTCCGAACAAGAGACCCAGTACTTC,CAIGRTSEQETQYF